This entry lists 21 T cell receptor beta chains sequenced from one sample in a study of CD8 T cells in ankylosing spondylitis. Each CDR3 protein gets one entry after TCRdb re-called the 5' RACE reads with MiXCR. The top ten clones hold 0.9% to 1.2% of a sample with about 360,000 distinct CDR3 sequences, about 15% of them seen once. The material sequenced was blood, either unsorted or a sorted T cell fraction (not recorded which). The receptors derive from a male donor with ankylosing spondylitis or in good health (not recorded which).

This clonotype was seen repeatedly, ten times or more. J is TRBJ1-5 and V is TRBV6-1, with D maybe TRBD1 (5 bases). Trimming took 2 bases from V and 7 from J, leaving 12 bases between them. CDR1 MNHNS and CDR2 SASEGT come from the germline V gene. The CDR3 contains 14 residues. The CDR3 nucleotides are TGTGCCAGCAGTGAAATGGACGGGGGACAGCCCCAGCATTTT. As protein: CASSEMDGGQPQHF.

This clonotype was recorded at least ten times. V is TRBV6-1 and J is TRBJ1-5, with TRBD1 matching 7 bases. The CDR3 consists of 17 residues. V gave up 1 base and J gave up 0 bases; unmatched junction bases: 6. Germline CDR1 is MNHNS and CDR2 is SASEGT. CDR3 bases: TGTGCCAGCAGTGAAGGACAGGGCTGGAATAGCAATCAGCCCCAGCATTTT. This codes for CASSEGQGWNSNQPQHF.

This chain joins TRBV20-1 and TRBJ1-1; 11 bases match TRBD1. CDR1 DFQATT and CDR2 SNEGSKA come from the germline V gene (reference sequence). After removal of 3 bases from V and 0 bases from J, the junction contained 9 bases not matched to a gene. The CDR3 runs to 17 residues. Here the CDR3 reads CSARPGTGGVLNTEAFF. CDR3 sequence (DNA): TGCAGTGCTAGGCCCGGGACAGGGGGAGTTCTGAACACTGAAGCTTTCTTT.

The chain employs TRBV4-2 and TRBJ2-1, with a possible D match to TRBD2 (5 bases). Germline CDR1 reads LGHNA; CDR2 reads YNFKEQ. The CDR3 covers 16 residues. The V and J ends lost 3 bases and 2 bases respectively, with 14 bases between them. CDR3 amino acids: CASSQDRDSTYNEQFF. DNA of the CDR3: TGTGCCAGCAGCCAGGACCGGGATTCTACCTACAATGAGCAGTTCTTC.

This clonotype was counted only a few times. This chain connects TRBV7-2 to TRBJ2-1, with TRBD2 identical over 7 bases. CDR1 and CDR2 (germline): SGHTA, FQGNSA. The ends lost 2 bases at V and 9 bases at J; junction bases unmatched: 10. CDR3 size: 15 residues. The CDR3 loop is CASSLYREAVGEQFF. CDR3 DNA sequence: TGTGCCAGCAGCTTATATCGGGAGGCGGTGGGTGAGCAGTTCTTC.

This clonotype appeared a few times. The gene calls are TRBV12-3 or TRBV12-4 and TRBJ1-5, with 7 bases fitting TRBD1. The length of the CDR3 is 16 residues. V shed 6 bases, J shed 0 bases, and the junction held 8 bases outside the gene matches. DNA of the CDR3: TGTGCCAGCAGCCGAGGGACAGAACTTAGCAATCAGCCCCAGCATTTT. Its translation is CASSRGTELSNQPQHF.

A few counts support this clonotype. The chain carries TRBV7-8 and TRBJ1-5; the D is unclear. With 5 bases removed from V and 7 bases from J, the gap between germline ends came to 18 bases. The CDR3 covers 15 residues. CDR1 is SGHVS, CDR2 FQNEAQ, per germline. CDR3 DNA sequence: TGTGCCAGCAGCAAGAGCCGGGTTTTTGAGCAGCCCCAGCATTTT. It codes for CASSKSRVFEQPQHF.

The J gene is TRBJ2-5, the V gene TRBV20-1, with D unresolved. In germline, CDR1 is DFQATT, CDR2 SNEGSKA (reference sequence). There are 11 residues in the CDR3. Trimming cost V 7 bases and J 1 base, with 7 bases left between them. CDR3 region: CSVRTQETQYF. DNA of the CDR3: TGCAGTGTGCGGACCCAAGAGACCCAGTACTTC.

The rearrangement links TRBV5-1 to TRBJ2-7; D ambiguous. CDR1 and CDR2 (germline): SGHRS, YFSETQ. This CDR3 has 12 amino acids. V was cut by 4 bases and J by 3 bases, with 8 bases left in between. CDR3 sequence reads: CASSLDHYEQYF. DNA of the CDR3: TGCGCCAGCAGCCTGGACCACTACGAGCAGTACTTC.

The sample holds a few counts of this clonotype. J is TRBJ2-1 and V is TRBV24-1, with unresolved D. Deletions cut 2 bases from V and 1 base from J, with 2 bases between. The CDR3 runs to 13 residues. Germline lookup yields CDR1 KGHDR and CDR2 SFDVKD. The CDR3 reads CATSDWSYNEQFF. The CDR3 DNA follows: TGTGCCACCAGTGATTGGTCCTACAATGAGCAGTTCTTC.

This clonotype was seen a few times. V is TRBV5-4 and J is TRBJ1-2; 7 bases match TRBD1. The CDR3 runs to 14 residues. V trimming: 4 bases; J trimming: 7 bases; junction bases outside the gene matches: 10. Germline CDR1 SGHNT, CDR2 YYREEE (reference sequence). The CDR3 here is CASSIEQGLGGYTF. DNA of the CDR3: TGTGCCAGCAGCATAGAACAGGGGCTCGGTGGCTACACCTTC.

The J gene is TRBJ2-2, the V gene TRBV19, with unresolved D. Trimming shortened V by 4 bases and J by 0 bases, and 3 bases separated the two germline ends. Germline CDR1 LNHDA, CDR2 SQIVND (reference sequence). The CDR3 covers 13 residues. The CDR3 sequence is CASSKTNTGELFF. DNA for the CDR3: TGTGCCAGTAGTAAAACGAACACCGGGGAGCTGTTTTTT.

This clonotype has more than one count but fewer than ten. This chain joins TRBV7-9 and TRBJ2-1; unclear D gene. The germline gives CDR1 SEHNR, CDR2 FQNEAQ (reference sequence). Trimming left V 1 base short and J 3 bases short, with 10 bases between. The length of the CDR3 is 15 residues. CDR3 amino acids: CASSLEVQFYNEQFF. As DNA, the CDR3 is TGTGCCAGCAGCTTAGAAGTACAATTCTACAATGAGCAGTTCTTC.

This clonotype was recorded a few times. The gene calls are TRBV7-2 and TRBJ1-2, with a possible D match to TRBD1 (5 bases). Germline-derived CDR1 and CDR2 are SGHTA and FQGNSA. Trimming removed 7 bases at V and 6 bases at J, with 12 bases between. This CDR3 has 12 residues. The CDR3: CASTPGADGYTF. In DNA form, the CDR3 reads TGTGCCAGCACCCCCGGGGCAGATGGCTACACCTTC.

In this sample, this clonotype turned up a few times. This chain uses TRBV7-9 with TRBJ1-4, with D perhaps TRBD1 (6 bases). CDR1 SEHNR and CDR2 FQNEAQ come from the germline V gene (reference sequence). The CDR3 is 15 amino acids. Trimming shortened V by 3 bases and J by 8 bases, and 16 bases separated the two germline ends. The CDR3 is CASSFPQGNLEKLFF. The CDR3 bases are TGTGCCAGCAGCTTCCCACAGGGTAATTTGGAAAAACTGTTTTTT. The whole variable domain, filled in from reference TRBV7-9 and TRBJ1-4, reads DTGVSQNPRHKITKRGQNVTFRCDPISEHNRLYWYRQTLGQGPEFLTYFQNEAQLEKSRLLSDRFSAERPKGSFSTLEIQRTEQGDSAMYLCASSFPQGNLEKLFFGSGTQLSVL.

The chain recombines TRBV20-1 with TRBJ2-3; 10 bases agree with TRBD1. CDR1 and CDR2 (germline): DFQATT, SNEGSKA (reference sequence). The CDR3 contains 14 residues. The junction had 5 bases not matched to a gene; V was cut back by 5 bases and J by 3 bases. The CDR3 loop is CSALRDRGTDTQYF. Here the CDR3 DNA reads TGCAGTGCTCTCCGGGACAGGGGTACAGATACGCAGTATTTT.

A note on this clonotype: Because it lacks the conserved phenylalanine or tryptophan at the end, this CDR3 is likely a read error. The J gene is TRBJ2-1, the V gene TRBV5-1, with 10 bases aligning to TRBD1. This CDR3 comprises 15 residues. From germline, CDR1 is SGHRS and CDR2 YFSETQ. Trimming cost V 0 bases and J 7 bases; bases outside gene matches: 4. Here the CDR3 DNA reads TGCGCCAGCAGCTTGGGGGACAGGGGAAGTAATGAGCAGTTCTCC. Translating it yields CASSLGDRGSNEQFS.

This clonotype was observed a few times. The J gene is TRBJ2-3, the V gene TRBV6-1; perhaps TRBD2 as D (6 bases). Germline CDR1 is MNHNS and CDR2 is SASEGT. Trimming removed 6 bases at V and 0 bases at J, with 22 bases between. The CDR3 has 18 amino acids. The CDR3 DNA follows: TGTGCCAGCAGAATCCCAGGCGGGGCCGGGGGTAGCACAGATACGCAGTATTTT. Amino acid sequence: CASRIPGGAGGSTDTQYF.

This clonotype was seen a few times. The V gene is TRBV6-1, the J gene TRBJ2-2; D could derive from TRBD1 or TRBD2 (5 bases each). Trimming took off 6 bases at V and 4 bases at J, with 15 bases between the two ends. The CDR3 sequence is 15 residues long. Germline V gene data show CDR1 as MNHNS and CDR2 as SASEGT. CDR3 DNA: TGTGCCAGCAGCTTGGACACTAGACCCACCGGGGAGCTGTTTTTT. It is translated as CASSLDTRPTGELFF.

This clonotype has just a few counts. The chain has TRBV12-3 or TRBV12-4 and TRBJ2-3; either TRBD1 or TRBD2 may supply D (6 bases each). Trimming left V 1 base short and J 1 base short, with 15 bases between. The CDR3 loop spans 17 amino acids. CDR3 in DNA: TGTGCCAGCAGTTTAGGGTCCGGGGGCGGGCGCACAGATACGCAGTATTTT. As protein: CASSLGSGGGRTDTQYF.

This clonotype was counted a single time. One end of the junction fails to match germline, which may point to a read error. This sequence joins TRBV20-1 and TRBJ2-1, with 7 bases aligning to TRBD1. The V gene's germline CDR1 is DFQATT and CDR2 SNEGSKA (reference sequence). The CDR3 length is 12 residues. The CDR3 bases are TGCAGAGCTAGACAGGGTATGGATGAGCAGTTCTTC. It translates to CRARQGMDEQFF.